The 8 T cell receptor beta chains below come from one sample, sequenced in a study of cytomegalovirus exposure and HLA in healthy donors. PCR amplification relied on 60 Vbeta primers (plus 13 Jbeta primers). Repertoires were generated with immunoSEQ multiplex PCR, while TCRdb's copy carries only in-frame clones and drops some. The sample records fewer than 130,000 clones, about 79% being singletons. Sequenced input: PBMCs. These receptors were taken from a man over 45 in good health and CMV-seropositive.

About this clone itself: The same CDR3 arises from other DNA sequences in this sample as well. J is TRBJ2-5 and V is TRBV5-1, with a possible D match to TRBD2 (7 bases). V shed 2 bases and J shed 5 bases, with 13 bases lying between them. Germline V gene sequence: CDR1 SGHRS, CDR2 YFSETQ. This CDR3 contains 14 residues. CDR3 in amino acids: CASSFRGAQETQYF. DNA of the CDR3: TGCGCCAGCAGCTTTCGGGGGGCTCAGGAGACCCAGTACTTC.

A remark on this clone: This same CDR3 is encoded by further DNA sequences in the sample. This chain links TRBV7-3 with TRBJ2-2; the D gene is possibly TRBD1 (6 bases). Germline V gives CDR1 SGHTA, CDR2 FQGTGA. The CDR3 extends over 14 amino acids. V was trimmed by 3 bases and J by 4 bases, leaving 9 bases between them. CDR3: CASSLRGGTGELFF. The CDR3 nucleotides read TGTGCCAGCAGCTTGCGAGGGGGCACCGGGGAGCTGTTTTTT. Using reference TRBV7-3 and TRBJ2-2 for the parts outside the CDR3, the full variable domain is GAGVSQTPSNKVTEKGKYVELRCDPISGHTALYWYRQSLGQGPEFLIYFQGTGAADDSGLPNDRFFAVRPEGSVSTLKIQRTERGDSAVYLCASSLRGGTGELFFGEGSRLTVL.

This clone was picked up a small number of times. V and J are TRBV5-4 and TRBJ1-4, with D maybe TRBD1 (6 bases). V was shortened by 3 bases and J by 7 bases, with 25 bases between the two germline ends. Germline V gene lookup returns CDR1 SGHNT and CDR2 YYREEE (reference sequence). The CDR3 runs 18 residues. This CDR3 is CASSSFPGRGVGIEKLFF. The CDR3 DNA is TGTGCCAGCAGCTCATTTCCGGGCAGGGGAGTAGGGATTGAAAAACTGTTTTTT.

The table lists this clone with a few counts. This rearrangement joins TRBV11-2 to TRBJ1-1, with a tentative D call TRBD1 (6 bases). This CDR3 spans 13 amino acids. Germline-derived CDR1 and CDR2 are SGHAT and FQNNGV. Trimming removed 5 bases from V and 8 bases from J, with 15 bases in between. The CDR3 nucleotides read TGTGCCAGCAGCACAGGGAGGGGGGTCGAAGCTTTCTTT. This encodes CASSTGRGVEAFF.

This clone showed up just a few times. The rearrangement uses TRBV27 and TRBJ1-1; 8 bases fit TRBD1. The CDR3 is made up of 17 amino acids. V lost 3 bases to trimming and J lost 3 bases; unmatched junction nucleotides: 12. Germline V gives CDR1 MNHEY, CDR2 SMNVEV (reference sequence). The CDR3 DNA sequence: TGTGCCAGCAGTTTGCATAACAGGGGGTTAAGGGACACTGAAGCTTTCTTT. It specifies CASSLHNRGLRDTEAFF.

The chain joins TRBV7-8 to TRBJ1-4, with 7 bases lining up with TRBD1. Germline-derived CDR1 and CDR2 are SGHVS and FQNEAQ. V shed 4 bases and J 10 bases; nucleotides not matched to a gene: 9. This CDR3 has 14 residues. The CDR3 loop is CASSSTGYWGKLFF. The CDR3 DNA is TGTGCCAGCAGCTCGACAGGGTATTGGGGAAAACTGTTTTTT. Full variable domain (remainder filled in from reference TRBV7-8 and TRBJ1-4): GAGVSQSPRYKVAKRGQDVALRCDPISGHVSLFWYQQALGQGPEFLTYFQNEAQLDKSGLPSDRFFAERPEGSVSTLKIQRTQQEDSAVYLCASSSTGYWGKLFFGSGTQLSVL.

The V and J genes are TRBV7-2 and TRBJ2-1; D uncertain. The ends were cut back, 8 bases at V and 6 bases at J, with 8 bases in the middle. Germline CDR1 reads SGHTA; CDR2 reads FQGNSA. The CDR3 covers 11 residues. The CDR3, as DNA: TGTGCCAGCGGCATTACCAATGAGCAGTTCTTC. The encoded protein is CASGITNEQFF.

This clone was counted once. This sequence joins TRBV5-1 and TRBJ1-6, with D uncertain. The germline V gene encodes CDR1 SGHRS and CDR2 YFSETQ. This CDR3 region has 16 residues. Trimming pared 5 bases from V and 4 bases from J, leaving 16 bases between. The CDR3 bases are TGCGCCAGCAGGGTTGAGTCTACTGTATATAATTCACCCCTCCACTTT. It codes for CASRVESTVYNSPLHF.